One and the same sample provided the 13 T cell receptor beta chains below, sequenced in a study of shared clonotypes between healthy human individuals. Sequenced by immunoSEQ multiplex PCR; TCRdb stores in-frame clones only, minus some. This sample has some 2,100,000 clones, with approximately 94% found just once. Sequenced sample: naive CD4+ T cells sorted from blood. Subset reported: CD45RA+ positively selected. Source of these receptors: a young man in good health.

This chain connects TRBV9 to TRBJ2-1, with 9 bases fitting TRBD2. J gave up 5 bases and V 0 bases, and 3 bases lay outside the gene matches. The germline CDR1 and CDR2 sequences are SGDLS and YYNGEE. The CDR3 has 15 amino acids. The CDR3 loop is CASSVVASGDNEQFF. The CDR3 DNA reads TGTGCCAGCAGCGTAGTGGCTAGCGGGGACAATGAGCAGTTCTTC. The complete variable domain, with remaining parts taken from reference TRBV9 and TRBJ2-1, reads DSGVTQTPKHLITATGQRVTLRCSPRSGDLSVYWYQQSLDQGLQFLIQYYNGEERAKGNILERFSAQQFPDLHSELNLSSLELGDSALYFCASSVVASGDNEQFFGPGTRLTVL.

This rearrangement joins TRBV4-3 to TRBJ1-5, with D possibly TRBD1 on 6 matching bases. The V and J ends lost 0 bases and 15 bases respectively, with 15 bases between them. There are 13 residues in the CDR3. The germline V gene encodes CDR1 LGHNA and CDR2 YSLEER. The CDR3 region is CASSQDIRGRLHF. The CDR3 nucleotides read TGCGCCAGCAGCCAAGATATACGGGGGCGCCTGCATTTT.

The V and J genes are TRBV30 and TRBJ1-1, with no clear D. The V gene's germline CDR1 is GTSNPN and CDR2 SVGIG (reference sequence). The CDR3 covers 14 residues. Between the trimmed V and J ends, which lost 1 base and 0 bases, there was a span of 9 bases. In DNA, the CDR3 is TGTGCCTGGAGTGGGCAGACAATGAACACTGAAGCTTTCTTT. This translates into CAWSGQTMNTEAFF.

The CDR3 region has the DNA TGTGCCAGCAGCCTGAAGGTAGCGGGGCAAGAGACCCAGTACTTC. Translation: CASSLKVAGQETQYF. The V and J genes are TRBV5-4 and TRBJ2-5; 8 positions match TRBD2. Germline trimming cut 4 bases from V and 2 bases from J; bases unmatched to any gene: 7. Per germline, CDR1 SGHNT and CDR2 YYREEE (reference sequence). The CDR3 has 15 amino acids.

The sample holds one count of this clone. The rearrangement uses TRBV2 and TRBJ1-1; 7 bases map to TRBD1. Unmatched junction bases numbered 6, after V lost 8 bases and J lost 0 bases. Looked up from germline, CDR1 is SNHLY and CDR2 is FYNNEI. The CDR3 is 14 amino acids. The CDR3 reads CASGSGGLNTEAFF. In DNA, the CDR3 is TGTGCCAGCGGATCAGGGGGATTGAACACTGAAGCTTTCTTT.

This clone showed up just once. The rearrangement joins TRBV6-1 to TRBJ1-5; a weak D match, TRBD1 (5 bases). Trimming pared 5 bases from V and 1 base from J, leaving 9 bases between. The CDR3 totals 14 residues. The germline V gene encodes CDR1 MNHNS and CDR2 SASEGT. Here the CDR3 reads CASSPGGSNQPQHF. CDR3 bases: TGTGCCAGCAGTCCCGGGGGGAGCAATCAGCCCCAGCATTTT.

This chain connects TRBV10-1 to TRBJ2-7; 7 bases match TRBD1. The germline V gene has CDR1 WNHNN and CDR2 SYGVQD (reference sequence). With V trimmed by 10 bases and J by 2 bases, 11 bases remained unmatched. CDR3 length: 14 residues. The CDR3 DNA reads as TGCGCCACAAACGCCGGGACAGTCGCCTACGAGCAGTACTTC. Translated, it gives CATNAGTVAYEQYF.

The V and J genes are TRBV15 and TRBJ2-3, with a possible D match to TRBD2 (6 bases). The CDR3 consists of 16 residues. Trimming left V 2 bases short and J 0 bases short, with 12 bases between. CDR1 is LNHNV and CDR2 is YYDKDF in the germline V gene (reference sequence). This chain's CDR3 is CATSRLLAPSTDTQYF. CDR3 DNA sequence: TGTGCCACCAGCAGATTACTAGCTCCGAGCACAGATACGCAGTATTTT.

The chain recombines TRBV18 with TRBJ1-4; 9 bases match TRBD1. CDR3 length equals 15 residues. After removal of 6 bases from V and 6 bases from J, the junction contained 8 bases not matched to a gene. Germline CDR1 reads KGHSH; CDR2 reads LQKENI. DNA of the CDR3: TGTGCCAGCTCCCAGCACAGGGGGCTGGATGAAAAACTGTTTTTT. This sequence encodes CASSQHRGLDEKLFF.

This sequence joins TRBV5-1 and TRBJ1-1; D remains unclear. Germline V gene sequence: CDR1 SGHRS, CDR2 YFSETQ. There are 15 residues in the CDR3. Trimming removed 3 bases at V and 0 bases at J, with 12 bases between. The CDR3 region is CASSSSRGVNTEAFF. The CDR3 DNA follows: TGCGCCAGCAGCTCCTCTCGGGGAGTGAACACTGAAGCTTTCTTT.

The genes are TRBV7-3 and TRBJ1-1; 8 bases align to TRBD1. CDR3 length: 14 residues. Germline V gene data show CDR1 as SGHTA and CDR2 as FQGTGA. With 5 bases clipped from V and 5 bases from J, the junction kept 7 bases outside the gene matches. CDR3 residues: CASSARQGSTEAFF. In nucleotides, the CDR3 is TGTGCCAGCAGCGCGAGACAGGGGAGTACTGAAGCTTTCTTT.

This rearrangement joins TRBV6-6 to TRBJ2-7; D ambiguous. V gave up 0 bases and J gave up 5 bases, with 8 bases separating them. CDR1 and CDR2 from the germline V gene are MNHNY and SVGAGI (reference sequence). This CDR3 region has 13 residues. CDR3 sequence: CASSYSASNEQYF. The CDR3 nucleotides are TGTGCCAGCAGTTACTCGGCTTCGAACGAGCAGTACTTC.

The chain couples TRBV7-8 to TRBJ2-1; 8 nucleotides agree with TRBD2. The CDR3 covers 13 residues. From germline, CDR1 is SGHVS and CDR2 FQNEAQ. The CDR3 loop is CAGSGGGYNEQFF. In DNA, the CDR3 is TGTGCGGGCAGCGGGGGAGGATACAATGAGCAGTTCTTC. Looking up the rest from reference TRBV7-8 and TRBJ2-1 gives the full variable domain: GAGVSQSPRYKVAKRGQDVALRCDPISGHVSLFWYQQALGQGPEFLTYFQNEAQLDKSGLPSDRFFAERPEGSVSTLKIQRTQQEDSAVYLCAGSGGGYNEQFFGPGTRLTVL.